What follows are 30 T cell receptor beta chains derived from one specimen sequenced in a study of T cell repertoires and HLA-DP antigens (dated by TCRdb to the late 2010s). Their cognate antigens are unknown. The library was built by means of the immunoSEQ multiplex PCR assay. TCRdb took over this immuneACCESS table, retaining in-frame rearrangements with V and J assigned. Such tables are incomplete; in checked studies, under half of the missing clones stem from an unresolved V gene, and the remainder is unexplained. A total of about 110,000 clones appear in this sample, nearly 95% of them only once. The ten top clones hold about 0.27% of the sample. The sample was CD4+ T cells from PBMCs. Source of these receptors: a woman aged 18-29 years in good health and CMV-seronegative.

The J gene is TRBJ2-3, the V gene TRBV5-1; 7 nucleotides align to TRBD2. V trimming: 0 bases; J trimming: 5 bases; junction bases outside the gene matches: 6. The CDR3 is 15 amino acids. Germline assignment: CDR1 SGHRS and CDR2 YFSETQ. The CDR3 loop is CASSLGLAMEDTQYF. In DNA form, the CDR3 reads TGCGCCAGCAGCTTGGGACTAGCAATGGAAGATACGCAGTATTTT. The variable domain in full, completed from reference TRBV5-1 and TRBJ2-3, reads KAGVTQTPRYLIKTRGQQVTLSCSPISGHRSVSWYQQTPGQGLQFLFEYFSETQRNKGNFPGRFSGRQFSNSRSEMNVSTLELGDSALYLCASSLGLAMEDTQYFGPGTRLTVL.

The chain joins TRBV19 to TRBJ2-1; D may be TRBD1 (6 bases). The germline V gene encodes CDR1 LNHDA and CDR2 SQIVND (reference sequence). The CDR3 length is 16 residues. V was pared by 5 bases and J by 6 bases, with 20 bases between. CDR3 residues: CASSPLTGSRSNEQFF. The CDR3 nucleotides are TGTGCCAGTAGTCCACTAACAGGGTCTAGGAGCAATGAGCAGTTCTTC.

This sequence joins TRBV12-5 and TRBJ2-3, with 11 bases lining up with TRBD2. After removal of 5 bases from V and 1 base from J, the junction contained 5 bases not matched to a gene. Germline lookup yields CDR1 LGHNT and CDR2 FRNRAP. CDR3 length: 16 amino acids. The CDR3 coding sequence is TGTGCTAGTGGTCCCCATAGCGGGAGGGGCACAGATACGCAGTATTTT. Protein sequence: CASGPHSGRGTDTQYF.

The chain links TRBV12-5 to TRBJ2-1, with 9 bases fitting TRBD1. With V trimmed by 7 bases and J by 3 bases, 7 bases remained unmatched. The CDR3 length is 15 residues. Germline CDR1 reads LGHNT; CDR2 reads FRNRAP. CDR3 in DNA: TGTGCTAGTGCTCTCGGGGACAGGGTCTACAATGAGCAGTTCTTC. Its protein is CASALGDRVYNEQFF.

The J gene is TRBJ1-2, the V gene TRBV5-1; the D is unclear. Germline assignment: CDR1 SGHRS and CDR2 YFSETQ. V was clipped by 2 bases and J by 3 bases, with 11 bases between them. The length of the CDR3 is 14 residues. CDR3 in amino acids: CASSFSSLHYGYTF. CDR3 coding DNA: TGCGCCAGCAGCTTCTCATCCCTTCACTATGGCTACACCTTC.

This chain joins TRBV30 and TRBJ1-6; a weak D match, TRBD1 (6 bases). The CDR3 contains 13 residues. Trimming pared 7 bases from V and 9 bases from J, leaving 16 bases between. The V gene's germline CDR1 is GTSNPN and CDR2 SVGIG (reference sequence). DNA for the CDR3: TGTGCCTCAAAACAGGGTACTGGTTCACCCCTCCACTTT. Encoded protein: CASKQGTGSPLHF.

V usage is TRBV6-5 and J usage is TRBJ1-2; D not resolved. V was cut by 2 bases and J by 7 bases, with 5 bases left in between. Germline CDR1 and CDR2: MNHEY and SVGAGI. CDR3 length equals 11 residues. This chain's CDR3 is CASSYKGGYTF. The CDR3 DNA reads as TGTGCCAGCAGTTACAAGGGTGGCTACACCTTC.

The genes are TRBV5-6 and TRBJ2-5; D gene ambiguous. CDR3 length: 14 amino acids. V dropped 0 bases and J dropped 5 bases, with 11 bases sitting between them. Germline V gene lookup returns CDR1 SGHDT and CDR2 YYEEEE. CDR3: CASSLEPSRETQYF. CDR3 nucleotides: TGTGCCAGCAGCTTGGAGCCGTCAAGGGAGACCCAGTACTTC.

The CDR3: CASSGPQGVSYEQYF. For the CDR3, the DNA is TGTGCCAGCAGCGGGCCGCAGGGGGTCTCCTACGAGCAGTACTTC. The chain joins TRBV9 to TRBJ2-7, with 7 bases aligning to TRBD1. Germline V gene data show CDR1 as SGDLS and CDR2 as YYNGEE. This CDR3 region has 15 residues. With V trimmed by 3 bases and J by 0 bases, 6 bases remained unmatched.

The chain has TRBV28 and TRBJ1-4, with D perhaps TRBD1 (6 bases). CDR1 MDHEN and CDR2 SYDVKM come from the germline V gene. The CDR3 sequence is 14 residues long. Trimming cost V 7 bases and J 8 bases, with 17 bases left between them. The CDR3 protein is CASTLGGVGEKLFF. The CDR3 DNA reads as TGTGCCAGCACCCTAGGGGGTGTCGGGGAAAAACTGTTTTTT.

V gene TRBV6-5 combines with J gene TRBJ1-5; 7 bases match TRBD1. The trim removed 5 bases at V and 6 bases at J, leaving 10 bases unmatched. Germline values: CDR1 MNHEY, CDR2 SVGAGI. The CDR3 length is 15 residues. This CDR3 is CASSRTTGVGQPQHF. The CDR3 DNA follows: TGTGCCAGCAGTCGAACTACAGGGGTCGGTCAGCCCCAGCATTTT.

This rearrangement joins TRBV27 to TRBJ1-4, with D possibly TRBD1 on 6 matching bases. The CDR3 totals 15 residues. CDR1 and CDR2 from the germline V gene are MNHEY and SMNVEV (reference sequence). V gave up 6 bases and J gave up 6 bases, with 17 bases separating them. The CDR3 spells CASSPRQGRDEKLFF. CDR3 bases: TGTGCCAGCAGCCCCCGCCAGGGGAGGGATGAAAAACTGTTTTTT.

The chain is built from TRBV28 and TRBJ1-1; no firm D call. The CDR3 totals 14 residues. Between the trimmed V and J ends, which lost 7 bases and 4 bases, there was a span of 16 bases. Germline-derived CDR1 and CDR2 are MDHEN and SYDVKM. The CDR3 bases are TGTGCCAGCAAGGAGGCCGGGTCTTCCACTGAAGCTTTCTTT. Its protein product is CASKEAGSSTEAFF.

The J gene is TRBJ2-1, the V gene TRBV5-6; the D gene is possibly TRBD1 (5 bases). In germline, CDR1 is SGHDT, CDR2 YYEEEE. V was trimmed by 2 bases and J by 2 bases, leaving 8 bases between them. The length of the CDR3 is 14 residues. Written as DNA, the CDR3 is TGTGCCAGCAGCTTTGGACAAGCCTACAATGAGCAGTTCTTC. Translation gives CASSFGQAYNEQFF.

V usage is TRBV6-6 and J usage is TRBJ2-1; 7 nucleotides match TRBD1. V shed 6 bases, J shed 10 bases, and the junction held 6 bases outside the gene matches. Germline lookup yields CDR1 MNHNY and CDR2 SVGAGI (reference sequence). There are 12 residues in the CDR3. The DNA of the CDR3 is TGTGCCAGCAGAGACCCGGGACAGGAGCAGTTCTTC. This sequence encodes CASRDPGQEQFF.

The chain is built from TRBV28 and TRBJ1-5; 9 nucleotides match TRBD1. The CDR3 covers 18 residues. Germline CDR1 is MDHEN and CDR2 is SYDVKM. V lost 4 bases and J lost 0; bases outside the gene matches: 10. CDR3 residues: CASSSSGTGRYSNQPQHF. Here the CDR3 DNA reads TGTGCCAGCAGTTCATCCGGGACAGGGAGATATAGCAATCAGCCCCAGCATTTT.

CDR3 bases: TGTGCCTGGAAGGGGCTATTGGGTCAAAATGAAAAACTGTTTTTT. Translated: CAWKGLLGQNEKLFF. V is TRBV30 and J is TRBJ1-4, with a weak D call TRBD1 (5 bases). Germline V lookup: CDR1 GTSNPN, CDR2 SVGIG (reference sequence). With 4 bases removed from V and 5 bases from J, the gap between germline ends came to 17 bases. There are 15 residues in the CDR3.

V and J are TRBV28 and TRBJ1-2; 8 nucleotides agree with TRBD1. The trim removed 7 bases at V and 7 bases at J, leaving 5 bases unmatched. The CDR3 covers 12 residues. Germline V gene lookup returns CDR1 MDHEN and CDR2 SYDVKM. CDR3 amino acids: CASTSGGGGYTF. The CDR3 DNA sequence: TGTGCCAGCACCTCAGGGGGCGGTGGCTACACCTTC.

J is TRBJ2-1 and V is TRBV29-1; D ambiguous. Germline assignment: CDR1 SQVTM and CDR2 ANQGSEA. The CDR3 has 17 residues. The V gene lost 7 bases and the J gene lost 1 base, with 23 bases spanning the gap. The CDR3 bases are TGCAGCGCCACACCGGTGATCTTCCGAAAATCCTACAATGAGCAGTTCTTC. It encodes CSATPVIFRKSYNEQFF.

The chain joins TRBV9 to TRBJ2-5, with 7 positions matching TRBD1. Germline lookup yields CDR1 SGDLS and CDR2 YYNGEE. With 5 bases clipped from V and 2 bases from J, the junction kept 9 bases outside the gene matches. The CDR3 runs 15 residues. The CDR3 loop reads CASSVTGNSQETQYF. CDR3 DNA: TGTGCCAGCAGTGTGACAGGGAACTCTCAAGAGACCCAGTACTTC. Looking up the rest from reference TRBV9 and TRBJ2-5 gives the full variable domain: DSGVTQTPKHLITATGQRVTLRCSPRSGDLSVYWYQQSLDQGLQFLIQYYNGEERAKGNILERFSAQQFPDLHSELNLSSLELGDSALYFCASSVTGNSQETQYFGPGTRLLVL.

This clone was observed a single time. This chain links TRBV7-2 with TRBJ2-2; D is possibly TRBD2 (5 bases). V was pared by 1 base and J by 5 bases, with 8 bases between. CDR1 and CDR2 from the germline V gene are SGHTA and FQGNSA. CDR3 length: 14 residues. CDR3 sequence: CASSLEVATGELFF. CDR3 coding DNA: TGTGCCAGCAGCTTAGAAGTAGCGACCGGGGAGCTGTTTTTT.

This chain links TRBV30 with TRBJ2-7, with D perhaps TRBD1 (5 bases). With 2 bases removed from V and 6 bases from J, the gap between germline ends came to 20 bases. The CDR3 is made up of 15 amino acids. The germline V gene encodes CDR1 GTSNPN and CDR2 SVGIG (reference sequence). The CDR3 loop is CAWSSQGSFVSEQYF. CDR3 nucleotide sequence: TGTGCCTGGAGTTCCCAGGGTTCATTTGTATCCGAGCAGTACTTC.

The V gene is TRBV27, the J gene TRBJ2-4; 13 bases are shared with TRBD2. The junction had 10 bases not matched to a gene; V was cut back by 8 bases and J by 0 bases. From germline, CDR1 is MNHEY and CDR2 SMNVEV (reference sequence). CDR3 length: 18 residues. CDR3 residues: CASPPTSGRTRAKNIQYF. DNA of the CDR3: TGTGCCAGCCCCCCGACTAGCGGGAGGACGAGAGCCAAAAACATTCAGTACTTC.

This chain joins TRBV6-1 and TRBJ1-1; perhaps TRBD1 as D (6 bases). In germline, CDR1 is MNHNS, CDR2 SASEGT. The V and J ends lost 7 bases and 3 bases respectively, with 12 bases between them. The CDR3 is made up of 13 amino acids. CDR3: CASTSNRDTEAFF. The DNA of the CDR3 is TGTGCCAGCACCTCCAACAGGGACACTGAAGCTTTCTTT.

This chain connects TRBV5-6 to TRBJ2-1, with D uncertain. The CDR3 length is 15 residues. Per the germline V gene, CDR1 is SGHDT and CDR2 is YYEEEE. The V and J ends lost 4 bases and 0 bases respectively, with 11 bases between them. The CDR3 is CASSDSHLSYNEQFF. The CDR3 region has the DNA TGTGCCAGCAGCGACTCTCATCTCTCCTACAATGAGCAGTTCTTC. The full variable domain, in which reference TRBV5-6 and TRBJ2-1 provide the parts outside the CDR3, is DAGVTQSPTHLIKTRGQQVTLRCSPKSGHDTVSWYQQALGQGPQFIFQYYEEEERQRGNFPDRFSGHQFPNYSSELNVNALLLGDSALYLCASSDSHLSYNEQFFGPGTRLTVL.

The CDR3 loop is CASTSTGTANTGELFF. CDR3 in DNA: TGTGCCAGCACGAGTACAGGGACAGCGAACACCGGGGAGCTGTTTTTT. This chain connects TRBV5-8 to TRBJ2-2, with TRBD1 matching 7 bases. CDR1 SGHTS and CDR2 YDEGEE come from the germline V gene. Germline trimming cut 6 bases from V and 0 bases from J; bases unmatched to any gene: 8. The CDR3 length is 16 residues.

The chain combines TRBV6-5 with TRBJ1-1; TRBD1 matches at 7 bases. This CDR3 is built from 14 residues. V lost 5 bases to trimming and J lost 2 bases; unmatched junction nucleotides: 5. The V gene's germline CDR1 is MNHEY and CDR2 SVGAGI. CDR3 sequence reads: CASSVTGLNTEAFF. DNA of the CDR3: TGTGCCAGCAGTGTGACAGGGCTAAACACTGAAGCTTTCTTT.

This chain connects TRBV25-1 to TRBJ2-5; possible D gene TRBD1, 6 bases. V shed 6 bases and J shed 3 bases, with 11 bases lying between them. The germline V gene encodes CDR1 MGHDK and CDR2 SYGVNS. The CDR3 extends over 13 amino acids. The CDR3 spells CASRGTREETQYF. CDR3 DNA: TGTGCCAGCAGGGGGACAAGAGAAGAGACCCAGTACTTC. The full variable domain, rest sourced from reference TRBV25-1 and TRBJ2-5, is EADIYQTPRYLVIGTGKKITLECSQTMGHDKMYWYQQDPGMELHLIHYSYGVNSTEKGDLSSESTVSRIRTEHFPLTLESARPSHTSQYLCASRGTREETQYFGPGTRLLVL.

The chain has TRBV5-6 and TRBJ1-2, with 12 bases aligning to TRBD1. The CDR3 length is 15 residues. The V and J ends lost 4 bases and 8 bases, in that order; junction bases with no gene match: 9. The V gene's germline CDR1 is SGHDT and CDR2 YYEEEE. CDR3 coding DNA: TGTGCCAGCAGCCGACCGGGACAGGGGGCGCGGGGCTACACCTTC. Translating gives CASSRPGQGARGYTF.

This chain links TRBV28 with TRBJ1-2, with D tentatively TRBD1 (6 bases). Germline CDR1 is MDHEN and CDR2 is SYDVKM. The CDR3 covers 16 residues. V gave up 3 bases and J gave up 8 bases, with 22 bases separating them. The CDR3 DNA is TGTGCCAGCAGTTTCCAGGACAGCTTTTGGATCGACGGCTACACCTTC. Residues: CASSFQDSFWIDGYTF.